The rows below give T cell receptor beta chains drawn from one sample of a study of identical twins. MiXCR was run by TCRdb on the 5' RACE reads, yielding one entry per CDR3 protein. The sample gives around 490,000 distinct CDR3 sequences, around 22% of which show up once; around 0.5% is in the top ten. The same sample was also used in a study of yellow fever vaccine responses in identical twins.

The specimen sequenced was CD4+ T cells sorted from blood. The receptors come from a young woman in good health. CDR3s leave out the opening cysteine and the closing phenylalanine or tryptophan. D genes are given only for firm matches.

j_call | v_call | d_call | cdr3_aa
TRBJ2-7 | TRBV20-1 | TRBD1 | SARSDRGGEQY
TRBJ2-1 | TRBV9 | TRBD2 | ASSVSSGPYNEQF
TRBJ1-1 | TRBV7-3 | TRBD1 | ASSLRATGWGTEAF
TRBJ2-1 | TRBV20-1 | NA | SARVGGGYNEQF
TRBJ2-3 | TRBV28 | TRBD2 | ASSYGGAGTDTQY
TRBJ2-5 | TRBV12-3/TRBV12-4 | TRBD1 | ASSRTGQVGEETQY
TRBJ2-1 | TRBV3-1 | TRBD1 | ASSQGDRVLLGNEQF
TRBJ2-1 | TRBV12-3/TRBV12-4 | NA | ASTVSRANEQF
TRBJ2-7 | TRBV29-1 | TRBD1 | SVAWDRSSYEQY
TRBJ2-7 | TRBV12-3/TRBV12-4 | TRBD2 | ASSRLAGRYEQY
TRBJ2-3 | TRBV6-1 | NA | ASRGVLDTQY
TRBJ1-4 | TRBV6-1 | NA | ASTTRNGGRGEKLF
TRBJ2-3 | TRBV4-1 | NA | ASSQRRTGTDTQY
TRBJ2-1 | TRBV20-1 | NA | SARVGADAYNEQF
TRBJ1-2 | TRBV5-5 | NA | ASSLDRAPYYGYT
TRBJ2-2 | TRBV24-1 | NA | ATSSQGNTGELF
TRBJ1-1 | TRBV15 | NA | ATSRDSGPYTEAF